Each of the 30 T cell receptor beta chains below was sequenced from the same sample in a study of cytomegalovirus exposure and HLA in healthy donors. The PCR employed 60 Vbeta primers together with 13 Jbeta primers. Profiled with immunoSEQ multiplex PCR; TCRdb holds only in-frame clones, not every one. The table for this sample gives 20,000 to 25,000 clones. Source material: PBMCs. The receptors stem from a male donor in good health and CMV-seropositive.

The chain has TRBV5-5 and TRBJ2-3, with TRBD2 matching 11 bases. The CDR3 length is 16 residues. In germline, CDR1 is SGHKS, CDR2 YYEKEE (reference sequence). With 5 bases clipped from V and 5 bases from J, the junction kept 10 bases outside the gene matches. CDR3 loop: CASSYSGRAGGDTQYF. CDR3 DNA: TGTGCCAGCAGTTATAGCGGGAGGGCCGGGGGAGATACGCAGTATTTT.

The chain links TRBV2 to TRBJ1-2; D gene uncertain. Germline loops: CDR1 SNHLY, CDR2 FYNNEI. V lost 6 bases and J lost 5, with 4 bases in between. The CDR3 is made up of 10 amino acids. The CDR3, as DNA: TGTGCCAGCAGAGCATATGGCTACACCTTC. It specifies CASRAYGYTF.

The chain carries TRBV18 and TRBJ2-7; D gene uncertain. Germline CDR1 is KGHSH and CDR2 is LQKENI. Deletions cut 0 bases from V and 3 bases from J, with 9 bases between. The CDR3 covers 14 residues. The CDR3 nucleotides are TGTGCCAGCTCACCACCGTCCGGGTTCTACGAGCAGTACTTC. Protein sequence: CASSPPSGFYEQYF.

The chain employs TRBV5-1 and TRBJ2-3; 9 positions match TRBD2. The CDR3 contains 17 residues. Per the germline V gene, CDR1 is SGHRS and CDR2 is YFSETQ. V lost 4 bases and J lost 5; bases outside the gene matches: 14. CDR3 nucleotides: TGCGCCAGCAGCCCTAAACGACTAGCGGACACTGGAGATACGCAGTATTTT. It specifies CASSPKRLADTGDTQYF.

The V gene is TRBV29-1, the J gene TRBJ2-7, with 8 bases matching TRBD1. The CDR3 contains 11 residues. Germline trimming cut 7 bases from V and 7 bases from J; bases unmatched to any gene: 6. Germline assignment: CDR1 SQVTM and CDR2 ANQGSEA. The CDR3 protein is CSAATGDEQYF. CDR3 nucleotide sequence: TGCAGCGCCGCGACAGGGGATGAGCAGTACTTC.

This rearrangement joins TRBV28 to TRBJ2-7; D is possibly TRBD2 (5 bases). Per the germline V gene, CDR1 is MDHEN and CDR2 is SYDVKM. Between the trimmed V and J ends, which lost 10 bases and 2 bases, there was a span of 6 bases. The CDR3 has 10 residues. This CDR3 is CATGAYEQYF. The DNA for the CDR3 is TGTGCCACCGGGGCCTACGAGCAGTACTTC.

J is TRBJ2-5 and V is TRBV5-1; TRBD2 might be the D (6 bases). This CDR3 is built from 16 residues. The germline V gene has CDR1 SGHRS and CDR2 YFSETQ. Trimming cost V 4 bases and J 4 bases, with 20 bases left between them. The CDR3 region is CASSLGTLLQTETQYF. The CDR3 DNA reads TGCGCCAGCAGCCTAGGGACTCTGTTACAAACAGAGACCCAGTACTTC.

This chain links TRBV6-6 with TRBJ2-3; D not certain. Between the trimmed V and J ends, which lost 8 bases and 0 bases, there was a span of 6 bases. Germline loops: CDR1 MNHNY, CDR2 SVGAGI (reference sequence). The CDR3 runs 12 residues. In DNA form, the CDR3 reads TGTGCCAGCTTATCTAGCACAGATACGCAGTATTTT. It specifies CASLSSTDTQYF.

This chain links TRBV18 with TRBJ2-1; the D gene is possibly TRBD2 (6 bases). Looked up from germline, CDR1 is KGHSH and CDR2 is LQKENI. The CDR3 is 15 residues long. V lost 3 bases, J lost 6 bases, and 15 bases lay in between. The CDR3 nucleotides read TGTGCCAGCTCACCGAGCCGGGTCGGGAGCAATGAGCAGTTCTTC. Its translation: CASSPSRVGSNEQFF.

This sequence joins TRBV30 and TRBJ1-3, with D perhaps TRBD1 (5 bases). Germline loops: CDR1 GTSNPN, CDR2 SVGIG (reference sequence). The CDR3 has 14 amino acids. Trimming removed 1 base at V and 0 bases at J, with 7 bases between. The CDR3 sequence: CAWSETVSGNTIYF. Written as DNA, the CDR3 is TGTGCCTGGAGTGAGACAGTCTCTGGAAACACCATATATTTT.

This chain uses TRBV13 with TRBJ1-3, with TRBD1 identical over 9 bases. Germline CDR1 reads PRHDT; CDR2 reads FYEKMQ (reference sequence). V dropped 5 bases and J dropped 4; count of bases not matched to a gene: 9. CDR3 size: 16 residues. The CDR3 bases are TGTGCCAGCAGCGCCGGGACAGGGCGAGCCGGAAACACCATATATTTT. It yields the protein CASSAGTGRAGNTIYF.

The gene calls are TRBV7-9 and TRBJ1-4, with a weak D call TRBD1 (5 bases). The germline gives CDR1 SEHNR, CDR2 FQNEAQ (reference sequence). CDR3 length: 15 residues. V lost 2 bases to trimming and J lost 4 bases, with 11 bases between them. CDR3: CASSLLIGDNEKLFF. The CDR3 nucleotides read TGTGCCAGCAGCTTACTGATAGGGGATAATGAAAAACTGTTTTTT.

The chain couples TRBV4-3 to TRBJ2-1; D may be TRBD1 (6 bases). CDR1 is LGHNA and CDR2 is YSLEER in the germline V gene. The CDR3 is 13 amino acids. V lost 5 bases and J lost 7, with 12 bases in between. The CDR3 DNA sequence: TGCGCCAGCAGCAAAAGTGACAGGAATGAGCAGTTCTTC. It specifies CASSKSDRNEQFF.

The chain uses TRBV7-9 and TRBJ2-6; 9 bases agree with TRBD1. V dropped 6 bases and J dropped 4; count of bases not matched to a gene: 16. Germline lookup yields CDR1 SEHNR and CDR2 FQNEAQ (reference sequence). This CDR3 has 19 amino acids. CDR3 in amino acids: CASRPPPRDRVVGANVLTF. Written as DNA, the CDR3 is TGTGCCAGCAGGCCGCCGCCCCGGGACAGGGTGGTAGGGGCCAACGTCCTGACTTTC.

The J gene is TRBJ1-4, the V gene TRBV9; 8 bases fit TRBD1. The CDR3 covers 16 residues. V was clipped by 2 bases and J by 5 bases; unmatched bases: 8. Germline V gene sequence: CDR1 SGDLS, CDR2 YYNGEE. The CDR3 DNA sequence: TGTGCCAGCAGCGTGGGGACAGGAGCCACCAATGAAAAACTGTTTTTT. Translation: CASSVGTGATNEKLFF.

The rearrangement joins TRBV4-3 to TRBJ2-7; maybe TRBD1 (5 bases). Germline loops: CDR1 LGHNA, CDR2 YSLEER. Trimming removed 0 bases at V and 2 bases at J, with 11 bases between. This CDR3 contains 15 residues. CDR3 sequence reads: CASSQELRDPYEQYF. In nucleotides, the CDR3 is TGCGCCAGCAGCCAAGAACTCAGGGATCCCTACGAGCAGTACTTC.

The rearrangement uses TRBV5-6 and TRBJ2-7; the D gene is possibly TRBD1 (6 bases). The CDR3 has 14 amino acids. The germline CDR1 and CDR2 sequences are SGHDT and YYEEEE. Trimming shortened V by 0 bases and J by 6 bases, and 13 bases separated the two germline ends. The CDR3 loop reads CASSLVSTGREQYF. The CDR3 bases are TGTGCCAGCAGCTTGGTGAGTACAGGGCGCGAGCAGTACTTC.

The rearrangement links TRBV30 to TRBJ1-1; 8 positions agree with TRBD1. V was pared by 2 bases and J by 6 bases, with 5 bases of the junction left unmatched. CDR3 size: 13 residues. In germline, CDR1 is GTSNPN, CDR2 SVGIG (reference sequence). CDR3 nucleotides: TGTGCCTGGAGTCGGACAGGGAGGGCTGAAGCTTTCTTT. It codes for CAWSRTGRAEAFF.

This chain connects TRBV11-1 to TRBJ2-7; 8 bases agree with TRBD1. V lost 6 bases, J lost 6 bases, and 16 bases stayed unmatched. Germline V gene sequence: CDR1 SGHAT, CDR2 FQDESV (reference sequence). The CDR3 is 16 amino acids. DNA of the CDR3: TGTGCCAGCAGACGGAATATTGACGGGACAGGAATCGAGCAGTACTTC. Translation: CASRRNIDGTGIEQYF. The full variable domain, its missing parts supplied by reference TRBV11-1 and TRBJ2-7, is EAEVAQSPRYKITEKSQAVAFWCDPISGHATLYWYRQILGQGPELLVQFQDESVVDDSQLPKDRFSAERLKGVDSTLKIQPAELGDSAMYLCASRRNIDGTGIEQYFGPGTRLTVT.

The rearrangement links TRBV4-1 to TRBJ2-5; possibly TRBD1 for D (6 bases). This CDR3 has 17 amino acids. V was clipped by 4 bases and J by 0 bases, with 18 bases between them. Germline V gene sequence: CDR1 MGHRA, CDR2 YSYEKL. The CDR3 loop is CASSPKQGIEYQETQYF. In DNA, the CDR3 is TGCGCCAGCAGCCCCAAGCAGGGGATAGAGTACCAAGAGACCCAGTACTTC.

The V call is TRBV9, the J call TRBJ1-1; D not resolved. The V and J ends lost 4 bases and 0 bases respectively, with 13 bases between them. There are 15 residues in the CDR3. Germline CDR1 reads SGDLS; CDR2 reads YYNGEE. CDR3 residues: CASSPSHGLNTEAFF. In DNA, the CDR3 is TGTGCCAGCAGCCCCTCCCATGGCTTGAACACTGAAGCTTTCTTT.

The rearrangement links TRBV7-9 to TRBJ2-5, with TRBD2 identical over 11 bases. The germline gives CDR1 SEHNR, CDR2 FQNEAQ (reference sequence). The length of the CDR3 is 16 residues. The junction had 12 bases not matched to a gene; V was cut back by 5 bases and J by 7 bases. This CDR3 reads CASSPPRLAGSVTQYF. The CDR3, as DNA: TGTGCCAGCAGCCCGCCGAGACTAGCGGGGTCGGTGACCCAGTACTTC.

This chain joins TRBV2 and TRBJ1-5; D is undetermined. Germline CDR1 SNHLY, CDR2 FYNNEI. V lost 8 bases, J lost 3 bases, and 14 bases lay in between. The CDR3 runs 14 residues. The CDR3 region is CASRRGVDNQPQHF. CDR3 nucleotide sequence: TGTGCCAGCCGTCGGGGAGTCGACAATCAGCCCCAGCATTTT.

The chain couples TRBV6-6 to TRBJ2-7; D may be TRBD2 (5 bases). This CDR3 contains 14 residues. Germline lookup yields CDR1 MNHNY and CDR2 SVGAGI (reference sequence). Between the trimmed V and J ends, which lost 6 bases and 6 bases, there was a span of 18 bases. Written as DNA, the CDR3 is TGTGCCAGCAGCCAACCGAGGGCCCCGGTCGAGCAGTACTTC. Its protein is CASSQPRAPVEQYF.

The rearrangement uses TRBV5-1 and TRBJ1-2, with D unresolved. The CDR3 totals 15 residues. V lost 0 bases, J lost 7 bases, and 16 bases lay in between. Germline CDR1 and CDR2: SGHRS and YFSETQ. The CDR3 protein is CASSLEWAEEGGYTF. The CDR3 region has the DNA TGCGCCAGCAGCTTGGAATGGGCGGAGGAGGGTGGCTACACCTTC.

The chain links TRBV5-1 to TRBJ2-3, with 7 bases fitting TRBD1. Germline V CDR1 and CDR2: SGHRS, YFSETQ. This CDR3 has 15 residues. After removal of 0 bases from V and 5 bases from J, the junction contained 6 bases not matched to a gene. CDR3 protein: CASSLGGTEGDTQYF. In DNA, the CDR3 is TGCGCCAGCAGCTTGGGGGGGACAGAGGGAGATACGCAGTATTTT.

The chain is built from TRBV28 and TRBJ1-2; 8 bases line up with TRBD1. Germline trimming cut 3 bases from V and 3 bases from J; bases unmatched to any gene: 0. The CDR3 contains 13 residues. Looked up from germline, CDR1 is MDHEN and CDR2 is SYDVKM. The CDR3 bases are TGTGCCAGCAGTTTGACAGGGGACTATGGCTACACCTTC. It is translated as CASSLTGDYGYTF.

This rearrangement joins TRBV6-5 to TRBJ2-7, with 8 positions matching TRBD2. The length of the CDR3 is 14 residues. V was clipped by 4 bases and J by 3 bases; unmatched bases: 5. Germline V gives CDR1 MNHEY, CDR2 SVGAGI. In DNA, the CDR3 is TGTGCCAGCAGTTCCACCGCGGGAGGCTACGAGCAGTACTTC. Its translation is CASSSTAGGYEQYF.

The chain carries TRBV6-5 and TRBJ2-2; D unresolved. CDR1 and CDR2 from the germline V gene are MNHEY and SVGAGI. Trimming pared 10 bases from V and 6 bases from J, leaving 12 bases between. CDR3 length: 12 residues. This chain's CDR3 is CANPTSAGELFF. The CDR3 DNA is TGTGCCAACCCCACCTCGGCCGGGGAGCTGTTTTTT.

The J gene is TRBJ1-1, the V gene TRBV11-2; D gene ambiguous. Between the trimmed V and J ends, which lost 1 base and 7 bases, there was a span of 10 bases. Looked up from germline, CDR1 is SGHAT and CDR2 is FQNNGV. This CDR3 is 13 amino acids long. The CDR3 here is CASSLAPSVEAFF. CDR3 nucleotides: TGTGCCAGCAGCTTAGCCCCCAGCGTTGAAGCTTTCTTT. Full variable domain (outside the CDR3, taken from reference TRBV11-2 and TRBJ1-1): EAGVAQSPRYKIIEKRQSVAFWCNPISGHATLYWYQQILGQGPKLLIQFQNNGVVDDSQLPKDRFSAERLKGVDSTLKIQPAKLEDSAVYLCASSLAPSVEAFFGQGTRLTVV.